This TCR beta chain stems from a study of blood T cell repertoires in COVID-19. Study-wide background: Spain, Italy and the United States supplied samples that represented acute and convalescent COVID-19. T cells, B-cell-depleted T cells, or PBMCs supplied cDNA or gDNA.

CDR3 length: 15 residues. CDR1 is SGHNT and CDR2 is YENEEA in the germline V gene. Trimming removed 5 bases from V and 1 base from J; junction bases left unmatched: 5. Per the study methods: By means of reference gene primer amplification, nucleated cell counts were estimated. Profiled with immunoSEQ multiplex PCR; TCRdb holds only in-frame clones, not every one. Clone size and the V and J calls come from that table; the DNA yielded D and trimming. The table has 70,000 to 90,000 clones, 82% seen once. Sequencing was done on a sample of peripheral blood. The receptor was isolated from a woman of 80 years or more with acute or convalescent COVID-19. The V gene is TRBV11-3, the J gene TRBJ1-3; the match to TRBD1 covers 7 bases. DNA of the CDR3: TGTGCCAGCAGCCTCACGACAGGGTCTGGAAACACCATATATTTT. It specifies CASSLTTGSGNTIYF.